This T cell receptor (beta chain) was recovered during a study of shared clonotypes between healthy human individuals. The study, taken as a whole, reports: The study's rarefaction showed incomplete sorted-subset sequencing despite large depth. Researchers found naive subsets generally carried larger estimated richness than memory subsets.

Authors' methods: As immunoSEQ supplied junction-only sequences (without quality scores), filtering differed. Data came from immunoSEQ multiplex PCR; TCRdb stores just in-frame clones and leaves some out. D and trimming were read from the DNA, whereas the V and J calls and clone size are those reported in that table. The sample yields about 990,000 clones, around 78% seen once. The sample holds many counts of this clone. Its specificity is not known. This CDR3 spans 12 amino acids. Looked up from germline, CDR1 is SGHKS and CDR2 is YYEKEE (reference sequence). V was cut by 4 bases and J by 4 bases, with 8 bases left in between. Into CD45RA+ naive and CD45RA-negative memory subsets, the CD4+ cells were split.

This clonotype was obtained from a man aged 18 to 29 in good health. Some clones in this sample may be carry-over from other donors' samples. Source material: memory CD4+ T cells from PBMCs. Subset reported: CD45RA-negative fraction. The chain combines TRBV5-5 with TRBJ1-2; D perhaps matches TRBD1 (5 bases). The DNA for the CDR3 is TGTGCCAGCAGCCCGGGACCCTATGGCTACACCTTC. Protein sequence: CASSPGPYGYTF.